Detailed here is one T cell receptor beta chain. Its antigen is unknown. Repertoires were generated with immunoSEQ multiplex PCR, while TCRdb's copy carries only in-frame clones and drops some. In the table there are about 110,000 clones, about 85% of which are singletons. The record originates from a study of T cell responses to AZD1222 COVID-19 vaccine. Whole-study findings and limits: Repertoires were obtained only post-peak T cell response. Donors, mostly white British, included more females; clonal diversity was possibly underestimated. Unmutated regions of variants are reportedly targeted by nearly half of spike-specific TCRs.

Trimming removed 2 bases at V and 8 bases at J, with 9 bases between. Germline assignment: CDR1 GTSNPN and CDR2 SVGIG (reference sequence). The CDR3 loop spans 11 amino acids. The chain is built from TRBV30 and TRBJ1-2; D gene ambiguous. The sequencing here drew on peripheral blood, taken 28 days after the second AZD1222 dose. The source is an adult who received the AZD1222 COVID-19 vaccine. The CDR3 region is CAWSRLTGYTF. The CDR3 DNA is TGTGCCTGGAGTCGACTCACGGGCTACACCTTC.